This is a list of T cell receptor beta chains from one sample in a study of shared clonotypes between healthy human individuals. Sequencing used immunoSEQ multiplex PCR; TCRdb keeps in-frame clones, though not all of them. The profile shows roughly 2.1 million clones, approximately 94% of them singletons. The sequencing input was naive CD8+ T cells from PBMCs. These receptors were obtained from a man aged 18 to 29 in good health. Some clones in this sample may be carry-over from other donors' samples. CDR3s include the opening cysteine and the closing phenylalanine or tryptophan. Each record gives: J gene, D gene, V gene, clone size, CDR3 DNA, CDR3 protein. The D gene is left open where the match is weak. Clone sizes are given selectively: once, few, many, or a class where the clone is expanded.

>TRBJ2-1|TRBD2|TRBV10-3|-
TGTGCCATCAGTGAAAAGCGGGACTTCAACCCCTACAATGAGCAGTTCTTC
CAISEKRDFNPYNEQFF
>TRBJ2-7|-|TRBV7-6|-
TGTGCCAGCAGCTTACAGGGATTACCCCCTCAAAGCGAGCAGTACTTC
CASSLQGLPPQSEQYF
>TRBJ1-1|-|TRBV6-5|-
TGTGCCACCACCACTGGGGAGGGCCCTGAAGCTTTCTTT
CATTTGEGPEAFF
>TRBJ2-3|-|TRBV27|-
TGTGCCAGCACCAGGACTGGGAGCGCAGATACGCAGTATTTT
CASTRTGSADTQYF
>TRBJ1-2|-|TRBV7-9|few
TGTGCCAGCAGCCACGGGGCGCTCTCTGGCTACACCTTC
CASSHGALSGYTF
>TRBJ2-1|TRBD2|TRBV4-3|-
TGCGCCAGCAGCCAAGATCACGGGAGGGTCTACAATGAGCAGTTCTTC
CASSQDHGRVYNEQFF
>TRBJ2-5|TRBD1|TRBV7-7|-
TGTGCCAGCAGCCCCGCCGGGACAGATGGGGAGACCCAGTACTTC
CASSPAGTDGETQYF
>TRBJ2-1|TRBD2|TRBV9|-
TGTGCCAGCAGCGGGCGACCGAGCGGGAGCGGTTACTGGAACAATGAGCAGTTCTTC
CASSGRPSGSGYWNNEQFF
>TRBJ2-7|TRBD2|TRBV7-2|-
TGTGCCAGCAGCCGCGCGGGGACTAGCGGGATGGGGTACGAGCAGTACTTC
CASSRAGTSGMGYEQYF
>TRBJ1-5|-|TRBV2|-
TGTGCCAGCACCGGTCAGGGGATTCAGCCCCAGCATTTT
CASTGQGIQPQHF
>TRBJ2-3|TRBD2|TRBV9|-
TGTGCCAGCAGCACGAGACTAGCGGGAGGGAATACGCAGTATTTT
CASSTRLAGGNTQYF
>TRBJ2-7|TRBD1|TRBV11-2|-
TGTGCCAGCAGCGGCAGGGGGAGTTACGAGCAGTACTTC
CASSGRGSYEQYF
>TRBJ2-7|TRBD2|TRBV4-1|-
TGCGCCAGCAGCCAAGATCGCGGGGGGCTGGACGAGCAGTACTTC
CASSQDRGGLDEQYF
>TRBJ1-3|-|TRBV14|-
TGTGCCAGCAGCCAAGATCAAGCGCCGGGAGACGGCACCATATATTTT
CASSQDQAPGDGTIYF
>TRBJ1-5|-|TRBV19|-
TGTGCCAGTACCCCCGGACTGCCCGGGGGCAATCAGCCCCAGCATTTT
CASTPGLPGGNQPQHF
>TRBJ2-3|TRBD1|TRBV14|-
TGTGCCAGCAGCCCCAAAAGGACAGGGCAACGCACAGATACGCAGTATTTT
CASSPKRTGQRTDTQYF
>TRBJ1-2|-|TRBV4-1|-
TGCGCCAGCAGCCAAGACAACTATGGCTACACCTTC
CASSQDNYGYTF
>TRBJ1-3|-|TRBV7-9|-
TGTGCCAGCAGCCAGGGAGGATCTGGAAACACCATATATTTT
CASSQGGSGNTIYF
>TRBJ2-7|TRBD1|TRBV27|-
TGTGCCAGCAGTCCGGACATACAGGGGGCTTTATCCTACGAGCAGTACTTC
CASSPDIQGALSYEQYF
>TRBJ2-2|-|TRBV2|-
TGTGCCAGCAGTGGGGTGCGCGGAACGAACACCGGGGAGCTGTTTTTT
CASSGVRGTNTGELFF
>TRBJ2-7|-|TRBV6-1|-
TGTGCCAGCAGTGAAGCGCGTGGGATCGGGTACTCGTACGAGCAGTACTTC
CASSEARGIGYSYEQYF
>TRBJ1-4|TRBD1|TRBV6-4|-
TGTGCCAGCAGAAGCCCTCCGACAGGGGGAACTAATGAAAAACTGTTTTTT
CASRSPPTGGTNEKLFF
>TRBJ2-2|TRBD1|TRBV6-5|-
TGTGCCAGCAGTTTGGAGACAGGGGCTACCACCGGGGAGCTGTTTTTT
CASSLETGATTGELFF
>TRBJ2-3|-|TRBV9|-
TGTGCCAGCAGCGTAGGAGGTTTAGGGGCAGATACGCAGTATTTT
CASSVGGLGADTQYF
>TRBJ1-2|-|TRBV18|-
TGTGCCAGCTCACCCACAGGGCCGGACGACTATGGCTACACCTTC
CASSPTGPDDYGYTF
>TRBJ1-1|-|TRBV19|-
TGTGCCAGTAGCCTCCGGGACCTCCTGAACACTGAAGCTTTCTTT
CASSLRDLLNTEAFF
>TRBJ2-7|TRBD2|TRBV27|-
TGTGCCAGCAGTTTACTAGCGGATCTAAGCGAGCAGTACTTC
CASSLLADLSEQYF
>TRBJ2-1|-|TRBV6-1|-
TGTGCCAGCAGTGGGGTTAGGGAGGCCAGCTCCTACAATGAGCAGTTCTTC
CASSGVREASSYNEQFF
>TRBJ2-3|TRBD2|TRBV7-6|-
TGTGCCAGCAGGGCCAGCGGGAGGGTGGGAGATACGCAGTATTTT
CASRASGRVGDTQYF
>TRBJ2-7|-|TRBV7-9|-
TGTGCCAGCAGCTTAGCGCTAGCTGCGCAGTACTTC
CASSLALAAQYF
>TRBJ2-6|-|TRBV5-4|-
TGTGCCAGCAGACCCCGCGAAGTTGGGGCCAACGTCCTGACTTTC
CASRPREVGANVLTF
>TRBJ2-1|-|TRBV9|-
TGTGCCAGCAGCGGGGAGGGACAGCCGAGCTCCTACAATGAGCAGTTCTTC
CASSGEGQPSSYNEQFF
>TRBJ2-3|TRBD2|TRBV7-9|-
TGTGCCAGCAGCTCAGGACTAGCGGGAGGTACCACAGATACGCAGTATTTT
CASSSGLAGGTTDTQYF
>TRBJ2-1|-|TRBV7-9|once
TGCGGCATACAGTCTTCCTACAATGAGCAGTTCTTC
CGIQSSYNEQFF
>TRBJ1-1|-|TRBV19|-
TGTGCCAGTAGTAGTCCTCTGAACACTGAAGCTTTCTTT
CASSSPLNTEAFF
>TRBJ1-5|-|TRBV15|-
TGTGCCACCAGCAGAACCGGGAATAGCAATCAGCCCCAGCATTTT
CATSRTGNSNQPQHF
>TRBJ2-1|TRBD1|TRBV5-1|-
TGCGCCAGCAGCTTTACGACAGGGGGCGGGTATGAGCAGTTCTTC
CASSFTTGGGYEQFF
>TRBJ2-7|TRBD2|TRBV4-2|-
TGTGCCAGCAGCCAAACTAGCGTCACCTACGAGCAGTACTTC
CASSQTSVTYEQYF
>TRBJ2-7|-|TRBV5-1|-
TGCGCCAGCAGCTTAGGACGGTCGGGGGAGCAGTACTTC
CASSLGRSGEQYF
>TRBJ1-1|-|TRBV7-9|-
TGTGCCAGCAGCCAGGGACCTGAAGCTTTCTTT
CASSQGPEAFF
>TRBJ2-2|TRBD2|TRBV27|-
TGTGCCAGCAGTCCATTAGCGGGAGCGAGCACCGGGGAGCTGTTTTTT
CASSPLAGASTGELFF
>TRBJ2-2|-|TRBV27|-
TGTGCCAGCAGTTCACGGGACTGGCGTTACACCGGGGAGCTGTTTTTT
CASSSRDWRYTGELFF
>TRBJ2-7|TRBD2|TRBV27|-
TGTGCCAGCAGTCCGCTAGCGGGACCCCACGAGCAGTACTTC
CASSPLAGPHEQYF
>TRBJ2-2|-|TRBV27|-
TGTGCCAGCAGTCCCCTCCGGGGGCGCGACACCGGGGAGCTGTTTTTT
CASSPLRGRDTGELFF
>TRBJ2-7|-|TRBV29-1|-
TGCAGCGTTGTCACACAGGGCGAGCAGTACTTC
CSVVTQGEQYF
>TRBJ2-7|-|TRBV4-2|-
TGTGCCAGCAGCCAAGACTCTCTTGCAGGGACCTACGAGCAGTACTTC
CASSQDSLAGTYEQYF
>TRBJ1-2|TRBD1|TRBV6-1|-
TGTGCCAGCAGTCAACGGGACAGAAGGTATGGCTACACCTTC
CASSQRDRRYGYTF
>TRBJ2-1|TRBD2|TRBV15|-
TGTGCCACCAGCTCGGCTAGCGGACCCTACAATGAGCAGTTCTTC
CATSSASGPYNEQFF
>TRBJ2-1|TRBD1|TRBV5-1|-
TGCGCCAGCAGCAGCCGGACAGGGGGGGACAATGAGCAGTTCTTC
CASSSRTGGDNEQFF
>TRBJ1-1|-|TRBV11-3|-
TGTGCCAGCAGCTGGAGAGACAGTGAAACTTTCTTT
CASSWRDSETFF
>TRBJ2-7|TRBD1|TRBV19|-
TGTGCCAGTAGTACCTGGACAGGACACTACGAGCAGTACTTC
CASSTWTGHYEQYF
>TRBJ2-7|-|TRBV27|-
TGTGCCAGCAGTTTACACAGGGCCATTGACGAGCAGTACTTC
CASSLHRAIDEQYF
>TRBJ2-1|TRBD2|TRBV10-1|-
TGCGCCAGCAGTGACTGGCTAGCGGGAGGGTCGTACAATGAGCAGTTCTTC
CASSDWLAGGSYNEQFF